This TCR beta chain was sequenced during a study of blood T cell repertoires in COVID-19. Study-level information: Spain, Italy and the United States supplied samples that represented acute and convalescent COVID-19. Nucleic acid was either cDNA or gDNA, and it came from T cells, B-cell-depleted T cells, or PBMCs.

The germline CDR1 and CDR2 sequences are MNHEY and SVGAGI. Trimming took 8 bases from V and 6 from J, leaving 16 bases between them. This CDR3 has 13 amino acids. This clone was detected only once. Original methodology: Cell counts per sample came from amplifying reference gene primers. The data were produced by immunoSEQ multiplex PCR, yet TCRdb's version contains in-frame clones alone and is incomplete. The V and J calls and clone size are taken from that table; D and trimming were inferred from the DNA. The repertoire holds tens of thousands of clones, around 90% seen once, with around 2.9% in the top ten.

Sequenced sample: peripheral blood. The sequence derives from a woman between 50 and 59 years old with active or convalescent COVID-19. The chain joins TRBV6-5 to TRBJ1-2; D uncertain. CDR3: CASRADYGDGYTF. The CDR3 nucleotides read TGTGCCAGCCGGGCGGACTACGGGGATGGCTACACCTTC.